Sequencing of this T cell receptor beta chain was carried out in a study of monozygotic twins with inflammatory bowel disease. The study, taken as a whole, reports: Among IBD patients, TCRbeta diversity (inverse Simpson) was lower than in healthy co-twins.

CDR3 length equals 15 residues. Germline CDR1 SGHRS, CDR2 YFSETQ. Someone took an approximately 2.4 ml blood sample from each of the donors. A template switching step added UMIs, each with a 6-nucleotide sample barcode. TCRdb reprocessed the 5' RACE reads and reports one entry per CDR3 protein, with no DNA. In all, the sample yields 150,000 to 200,000 distinct CDR3 sequences. Concerning this clonotype: No antigen is known for it.

Material for sequencing was blood. The V call is TRBV5-1, the J call TRBJ2-2; TCRdb selects TRBD1, and the lack of DNA leaves this call unchecked. The TCR comes from a human donor with ulcerative colitis or Crohn's disease, or a healthy co-twin of an affected twin (not recorded which). The CDR3 loop reads CASSLGGTATGELFF.